This T cell receptor beta chain derives from a study of identical twins. The CDR3 has 12 amino acids. Trimming removed 5 bases from V and 4 bases from J, with 9 bases in between. The germline V gene has CDR1 DFQATT and CDR2 SNEGSKA (reference sequence). TCRdb re-called the 5' RACE reads with MiXCR, one entry per CDR3 protein. The table lists over 600,000 distinct CDR3 sequences, approximately 22% of them singletons. A further study also used this sample, focusing on T cells expressing NK-cell markers.

The source material was PBMCs. This sequence originates from a woman in her late teens or twenties in good health. The V call is TRBV20-1, the J call TRBJ1-3, with D possibly TRBD1 on 6 matching bases. Written as DNA, the CDR3 is TGCAGTGCTCGGACAGCCGGAAACACCATATATTTT. Amino acids: CSARTAGNTIYF.